Below, 28 T cell receptor beta chains from the same sample are listed, as sequenced in a study of graft-versus-host responses after intestinal transplantation. Some clones are missing from TCRdb's copy, which holds only in-frame ones; the method was immunoSEQ multiplex PCR. The sample has about 38,000 clones; around 83% are singletons. Source: PBMCs, taken about 990 days after transplant. These receptors all stem from a human patient who received an intestinal transplant, so some T cells may come from the graft donor.

The CDR3 loop is CASSWTGGTEAFF. In DNA form, the CDR3 reads TGTGCCAGCAGCTGGACAGGGGGCACTGAAGCTTTCTTT. The rearrangement links TRBV5-5 to TRBJ1-1, with TRBD1 identical over 10 bases. The length of the CDR3 is 13 residues. Germline-derived CDR1 and CDR2 are SGHKS and YYEKEE (reference sequence). With 3 bases clipped from V and 4 bases from J, the junction kept 0 bases outside the gene matches. The complete variable domain, with remaining parts taken from reference TRBV5-5 and TRBJ1-1, reads DAGVTQSPTHLIKTRGQQVTLRCSPISGHKSVSWYQQVLGQGPQFIFQYYEKEERGRGNFPDRFSARQFPNYSSELNVNALLLGDSALYLCASSWTGGTEAFFGQGTRLTVV.

The V and J genes are TRBV19 and TRBJ1-2; D gene unclear. Germline V gives CDR1 LNHDA, CDR2 SQIVND (reference sequence). The CDR3 has 15 amino acids. The V gene lost 7 bases and the J gene lost 5 bases, with 20 bases spanning the gap. The CDR3 is CASTLWGGGPYGYTF. CDR3 nucleotide sequence: TGTGCCAGTACCCTCTGGGGAGGAGGGCCTTATGGCTACACCTTC.

The chain couples TRBV5-4 to TRBJ1-1; TRBD1 matches at 7 bases. V shed 4 bases, J shed 1 base, and the junction held 4 bases outside the gene matches. CDR1 SGHNT and CDR2 YYREEE come from the germline V gene (reference sequence). The CDR3 covers 14 residues. CDR3 loop: CASSVQGPNTEAFF. The DNA for the CDR3 is TGTGCCAGCAGCGTACAGGGGCCGAACACTGAAGCTTTCTTT.

The chain is built from TRBV7-2 and TRBJ2-1; 8 positions match TRBD1. J gave up 7 bases and V 5 bases, and 7 bases lay outside the gene matches. The germline V gene encodes CDR1 SGHTA and CDR2 FQGNSA. There are 14 residues in the CDR3. CDR3 sequence: CASSRDRGSNEQFF. In DNA form, the CDR3 reads TGTGCCAGCAGCCGTGACAGGGGTTCGAATGAGCAGTTCTTC.

V and J are TRBV28 and TRBJ1-4; D uncertain. This CDR3 contains 12 residues. The ends were cut back, 9 bases at V and 8 bases at J, with 13 bases in the middle. Germline CDR1 and CDR2: MDHEN and SYDVKM. CDR3 sequence reads: CASNLIGEKLFF. In nucleotides, the CDR3 is TGTGCCAGTAACTTAATAGGAGAAAAACTGTTTTTT. Complete variable domain (other parts from reference TRBV28 and TRBJ1-4): DVKVTQSSRYLVKRTGEKVFLECVQDMDHENMFWYRQDPGLGLRLIYFSYDVKMKEKGDIPEGYSVSREKKERFSLILESASTNQTSMYLCASNLIGEKLFFGSGTQLSVL.

V is TRBV5-5 and J is TRBJ2-3; D call uncertain. Germline CDR1 reads SGHKS; CDR2 reads YYEKEE (reference sequence). The ends were cut back, 6 bases at V and 1 base at J, with 15 bases in the middle. This CDR3 has 15 amino acids. CDR3 protein: CASKITGKRTDTQYF. CDR3 coding DNA: TGTGCCAGCAAGATCACCGGAAAACGCACAGATACGCAGTATTTT.

The chain couples TRBV4-1 to TRBJ1-5, with D possibly being TRBD1 (5 bases). The germline V gene has CDR1 MGHRA and CDR2 YSYEKL. Trimming removed 0 bases at V and 3 bases at J, with 12 bases between. The CDR3 is 16 residues long. The CDR3 DNA reads as TGCGCCAGCAGCCAAGAATTAACGGGACCCAATCAGCCCCAGCATTTT. Its protein product is CASSQELTGPNQPQHF.

The genes are TRBV28 and TRBJ2-7; 9 positions agree with TRBD1. The germline V gene encodes CDR1 MDHEN and CDR2 SYDVKM. With V trimmed by 6 bases and J by 0 bases, 9 bases remained unmatched. The CDR3 is 16 amino acids. CDR3: CASSLRDRASSYEQYF. The CDR3 DNA reads as TGTGCCAGCAGCCTTCGGGACAGGGCGAGCTCCTACGAGCAGTACTTC.

Comment on this clone: Mismatch with germline at one junction end may stem from a read error. The chain combines TRBV7-7 with TRBJ2-7, with D possibly matching TRBD2 (6 bases). CDR1 and CDR2 (germline): SSHAT, FNYEAQ (reference sequence). The CDR3 has 13 amino acids. The CDR3 sequence: CASSFGLGGEQYF. In DNA form, the CDR3 reads TGTGCTAGCAGCTTCGGTTTGGGGGGCGAGCAGTACTTC.

The chain joins TRBV11-2 to TRBJ2-2, with 11 bases that match TRBD2. Trimming at V came to 3 bases and at J to 0 bases, leaving 3 bases not matched to a gene. The CDR3 has 17 residues. Germline loops: CDR1 SGHAT, CDR2 FQNNGV. In nucleotides, the CDR3 is TGTGCCAGCAGCTTCTCTAGCGGGGGGTCGAACACCGGGGAGCTGTTTTTT. Its translation: CASSFSSGGSNTGELFF.

This clone was found a few times. The V call is TRBV11-2, the J call TRBJ1-6; 10 bases map to TRBD1. Losses at the gene ends were 4 bases for V and 11 bases for J; bases not matched to a gene: 5. CDR3 length: 14 residues. The germline V gene encodes CDR1 SGHAT and CDR2 FQNNGV. CDR3 sequence: CASSSGTGEAPLHF. In DNA form, the CDR3 reads TGTGCCAGCAGCTCCGGGACAGGGGAGGCACCCCTCCACTTT.

V gene TRBV6-1 combines with J gene TRBJ1-2; D is ambiguous. The CDR3 runs to 14 residues. With 3 bases removed from V and 7 bases from J, the gap between germline ends came to 15 bases. Germline CDR1 reads MNHNS; CDR2 reads SASEGT. This CDR3 is CASSDSGPEVGYTF. CDR3 nucleotide sequence: TGTGCCAGCAGTGACTCCGGGCCAGAGGTTGGCTACACCTTC.

The rearrangement uses TRBV6-6 and TRBJ2-2; no clear D gene. CDR1 is MNHNY and CDR2 is SVGAGI in the germline V gene (reference sequence). V was pared by 4 bases and J by 6 bases, with 18 bases between. This CDR3 is 16 amino acids long. CDR3 region: CASSFLWKGFAGELFF. Written as DNA, the CDR3 is TGTGCCAGCAGTTTTTTGTGGAAGGGATTTGCCGGGGAGCTGTTTTTT.

The genes are TRBV18 and TRBJ2-3; D call uncertain. Germline V lookup: CDR1 KGHSH, CDR2 LQKENI. Trimming pared 0 bases from V and 1 base from J, leaving 5 bases between. This CDR3 comprises 14 residues. CDR3 bases: TGTGCCAGCTCACCACCGTACGGCACAGATACGCAGTATTTT. It specifies CASSPPYGTDTQYF.

This clone was counted once. The chain uses TRBV7-3 and TRBJ2-1; TRBD2 agrees at 11 bases. V lost 4 bases to trimming and J lost 5 bases; unmatched junction nucleotides: 7. The germline gives CDR1 SGHTA, CDR2 FQGTGA. The CDR3 runs 16 residues. CDR3 protein: CASSSTGTSGHNEQFF. DNA of the CDR3: TGTGCCAGCAGCTCGACCGGGACTAGCGGACACAATGAGCAGTTCTTC.

The rearrangement joins TRBV28 to TRBJ2-3; TRBD1 aligns across 9 bases. This CDR3 is built from 18 residues. Germline assignment: CDR1 MDHEN and CDR2 SYDVKM. Trimming removed 4 bases from V and 4 bases from J; junction bases left unmatched: 15. CDR3 nucleotide sequence: TGTGCCAGCAGTTCCCGGCGACTTTACAGGGGGCGAGCAGATACGCAGTATTTT. It translates to CASSSRRLYRGRADTQYF. Complete variable domain (other parts from reference TRBV28 and TRBJ2-3): DVKVTQSSRYLVKRTGEKVFLECVQDMDHENMFWYRQDPGLGLRLIYFSYDVKMKEKGDIPEGYSVSREKKERFSLILESASTNQTSMYLCASSSRRLYRGRADTQYFGPGTRLTVL.

The rearrangement uses TRBV11-3 and TRBJ1-2; D ambiguous. Trimming took off 0 bases at V and 4 bases at J, with 9 bases between the two ends. CDR1 SGHNT and CDR2 YENEEA come from the germline V gene. The CDR3 extends over 14 amino acids. Written as DNA, the CDR3 is TGTGCCAGCAGCTTAGATTCGCATGCCTATGGCTACACCTTC. As protein: CASSLDSHAYGYTF.

The CDR3 DNA reads TGTGCCAGCAGCGTACTCGCAGGAACTTACAATGAGCAGTTCTTC. Residues: CASSVLAGTYNEQFF. This chain connects TRBV9 to TRBJ2-1; D call uncertain. V lost 1 base and J lost 4, with 12 bases in between. The length of the CDR3 is 15 residues. The V gene's germline CDR1 is SGDLS and CDR2 YYNGEE.

The chain joins TRBV27 to TRBJ1-1; 7 positions agree with TRBD1. CDR1 MNHEY and CDR2 SMNVEV come from the germline V gene (reference sequence). This CDR3 is 14 amino acids long. V trimming: 2 bases; J trimming: 6 bases; junction bases outside the gene matches: 6. In nucleotides, the CDR3 is TGTGCCAGCAGTTTAGGTTCCAGGGGGGCTGAAGCTTTCTTT. This encodes CASSLGSRGAEAFF.

The chain carries TRBV6-1 and TRBJ2-7; D might be TRBD2 (6 bases). V lost 5 bases and J lost 7, with 12 bases in between. Germline CDR1 is MNHNS and CDR2 is SASEGT. This CDR3 spans 12 amino acids. The CDR3 nucleotides read TGTGCCAGCAGTTTATGGGGGAGGGAGCAGTACTTC. This sequence encodes CASSLWGREQYF.

The CDR3 here is CASRSASGRDEQYF. CDR3 DNA sequence: TGTGCCAGCAGGTCGGCTAGCGGGCGGGATGAGCAGTACTTC. The V and J genes are TRBV2 and TRBJ2-7; the match to TRBD2 covers 8 bases. CDR1 SNHLY and CDR2 FYNNEI come from the germline V gene. The CDR3 is 14 residues long. V trimming: 6 bases; J trimming: 7 bases; junction bases outside the gene matches: 11. Together with reference TRBV2 and TRBJ2-7, the CDR3 gives the full variable domain: EPEVTQTPSHQVTQMGQEVILRCVPISNHLYFYWYRQILGQKVEFLVSFYNNEISEKSEIFDDQFSVERPDGSNFTLKIRSTKLEDSAMYFCASRSASGRDEQYFGPGTRLTVT.

This chain uses TRBV7-3 with TRBJ2-5, with 12 bases lining up with TRBD1. The J call may be mistaken, given a closer DNA end match to TRBJ2-7. The CDR3 is made up of 15 amino acids. The germline V gene has CDR1 SGHTA and CDR2 FQGTGA. CDR3: CASSLSGTGGGEQYF. The CDR3 DNA sequence: TGTGCCAGCAGCTTATCGGGGACAGGGGGCGGCGAGCAGTACTTC.

The CDR3 region is CASTTGQGGNTIYF. CDR3 nucleotide sequence: TGTGCCAGTACCACCGGACAGGGTGGAAACACCATATATTTT. The V gene is TRBV19, the J gene TRBJ1-3; 8 bases line up with TRBD1. This CDR3 is built from 14 residues. The V and J ends lost 7 bases and 3 bases, in that order; junction bases with no gene match: 5. Germline-derived CDR1 and CDR2 are LNHDA and SQIVND (reference sequence).

The gene calls are TRBV4-2 and TRBJ2-7; maybe TRBD1 (5 bases). V was trimmed by 1 base and J by 3 bases, leaving 13 bases between them. The germline V gene has CDR1 LGHNA and CDR2 YNFKEQ. This CDR3 spans 15 amino acids. The CDR3 sequence is CASSQGSTGIYEQYF. The CDR3 nucleotides read TGTGCCAGCAGCCAAGGTTCTACAGGCATCTACGAGCAGTACTTC.

The gene calls are TRBV19 and TRBJ1-3; D might be TRBD1 (5 bases). CDR3 length: 18 amino acids. CDR1 is LNHDA and CDR2 is SQIVND in the germline V gene (reference sequence). Trimming left V 5 bases short and J 0 bases short, with 20 bases between. This CDR3 reads CASSPVRWGPSSGNTIYF. The CDR3 DNA is TGTGCCAGTAGTCCGGTACGATGGGGACCGAGCTCTGGAAACACCATATATTTT.

This clone was seen just once. The chain joins TRBV20-1 to TRBJ1-6; D is uncertain. The CDR3 runs 11 residues. Germline lookup yields CDR1 DFQATT and CDR2 SNEGSKA (reference sequence). V lost 4 bases, J lost 7 bases, and 5 bases lay in between. The CDR3 region has the DNA TGCAGTGCTACTGCGAATTCACCCCTCCACTTT. It yields the protein CSATANSPLHF.

The chain is built from TRBV9 and TRBJ2-2; 9 bases agree with TRBD2. In germline, CDR1 is SGDLS, CDR2 YYNGEE. CDR3 length equals 16 residues. V trimming: 4 bases; J trimming: 0 bases; junction bases outside the gene matches: 4. The DNA for the CDR3 is TGTGCCAGCAGCCTTCGACTAGCGGCGAACACCGGGGAGCTGTTTTTT. Amino acids: CASSLRLAANTGELFF.

The chain carries TRBV6-1 and TRBJ2-3; no clear D. Germline values: CDR1 MNHNS, CDR2 SASEGT. V lost 4 bases and J 0 bases, leaving 14 bases between the germline ends. CDR3 length: 16 residues. The CDR3 DNA sequence: TGTGCCAGCAGTGTTCTCTCAGGATCTAGCACAGATACGCAGTATTTT. Translated, it gives CASSVLSGSSTDTQYF.